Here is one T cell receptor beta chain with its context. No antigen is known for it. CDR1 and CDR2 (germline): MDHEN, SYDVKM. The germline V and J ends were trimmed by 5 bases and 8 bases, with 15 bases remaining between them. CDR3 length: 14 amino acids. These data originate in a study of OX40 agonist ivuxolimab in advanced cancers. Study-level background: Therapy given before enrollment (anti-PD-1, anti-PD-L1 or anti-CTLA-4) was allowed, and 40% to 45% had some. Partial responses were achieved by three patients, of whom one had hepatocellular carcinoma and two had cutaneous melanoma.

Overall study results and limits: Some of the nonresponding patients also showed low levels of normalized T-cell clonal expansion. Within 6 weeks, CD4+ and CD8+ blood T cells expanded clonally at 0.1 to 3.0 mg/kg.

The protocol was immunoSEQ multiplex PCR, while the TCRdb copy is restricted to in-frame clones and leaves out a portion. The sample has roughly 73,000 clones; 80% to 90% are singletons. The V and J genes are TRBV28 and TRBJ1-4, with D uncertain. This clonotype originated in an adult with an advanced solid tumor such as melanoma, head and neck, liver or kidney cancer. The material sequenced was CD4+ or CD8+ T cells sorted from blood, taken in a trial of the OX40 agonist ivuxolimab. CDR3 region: CASSSRAIREKLFF. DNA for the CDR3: TGTGCCAGCAGTAGTAGGGCCATAAGGGAAAAACTGTTTTTT. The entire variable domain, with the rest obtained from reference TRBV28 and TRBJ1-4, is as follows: DVKVTQSSRYLVKRTGEKVFLECVQDMDHENMFWYRQDPGLGLRLIYFSYDVKMKEKGDIPEGYSVSREKKERFSLILESASTNQTSMYLCASSSRAIREKLFFGSGTQLSVL.